This T cell receptor (beta chain) was found in a study of cytomegalovirus exposure and HLA in healthy donors. Study background: Most donors, 81% of approximately 400 genotyped, fell in the Caucasian-associated ancestry cluster.

V lost 0 bases and J lost 7; bases outside the gene matches: 4. This CDR3 comprises 15 residues. The germline CDR1 and CDR2 sequences are LGHNA and YNFKEQ. Overall study results and limits: It was reported that TCR beta sequences correctly inferred the HLA-A and HLA-B alleles for most subjects. Later analysis indicated greater clonal expansion among HLA-associated TCR beta chains than among equally common other chains. Prior analysis indicated that the majority of TCR beta V segments exhibited productivity approximately 87% or approximately 30% of the time.

Both 60 Vbeta primers and 13 Jbeta primers went into the PCR. Measured with immunoSEQ multiplex PCR; TCRdb has only the in-frame clones, and not every one. The sample consists of more than 15,000 clones, about four fifths of them appearing once. This clone has only one observation. Its antigen is as yet unknown. The chain recombines TRBV4-2 with TRBJ2-7, with TRBD2 matching over 12 bases. Specimen: PBMCs. The source of this sequence is a human donor in good health. DNA of the CDR3: TGTGCCAGCAGCCAAGACTTAGGGACTAGCGGGGAGCAGTACTTC. Translated: CASSQDLGTSGEQYF.